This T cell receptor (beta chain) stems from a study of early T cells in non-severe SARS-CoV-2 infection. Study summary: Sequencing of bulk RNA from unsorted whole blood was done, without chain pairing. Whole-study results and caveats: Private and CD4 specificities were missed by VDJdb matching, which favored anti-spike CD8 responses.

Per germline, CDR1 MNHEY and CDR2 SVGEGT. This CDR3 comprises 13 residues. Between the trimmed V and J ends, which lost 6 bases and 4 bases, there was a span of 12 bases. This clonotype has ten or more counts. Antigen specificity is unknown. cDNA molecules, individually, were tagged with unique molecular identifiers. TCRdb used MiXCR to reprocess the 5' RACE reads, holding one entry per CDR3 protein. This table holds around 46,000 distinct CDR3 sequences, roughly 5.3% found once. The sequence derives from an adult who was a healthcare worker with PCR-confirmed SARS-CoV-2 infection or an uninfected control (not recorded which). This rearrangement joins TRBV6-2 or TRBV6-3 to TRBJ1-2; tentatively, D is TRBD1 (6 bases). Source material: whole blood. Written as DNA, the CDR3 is TGTGCCAGCAGCAACGGGGGGCTCTATGGCTACACCTTC. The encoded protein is CASSNGGLYGYTF.